This TCR beta chain was retrieved from a study of OX40 agonist ivuxolimab in advanced cancers. Study-wide results and caveats: Clones of CD4+ and CD8+ blood T cells grew by week 6 at doses of 0.1 to 3.0 mg/kg.

Excluded were patients having autoimmune disease history or systemic immunosuppression. Assay: immunoSEQ multiplex PCR; the TCRdb copy retains only in-frame clones and omits some. This sample has 75,000 to 80,000 clones, with 80% to 90% found just once. This CDR3 spans 14 amino acids. Germline values: CDR1 SGHRS, CDR2 YFSETQ. V lost 4 bases to trimming and J lost 1 base; unmatched junction nucleotides: 2. In the case of this clone: Its antigen remains unknown.

The sequenced sample was CD4+ or CD8+ T cells sorted from blood, obtained in a trial of the OX40 agonist ivuxolimab. The chain carries TRBV5-1 and TRBJ1-5; 7 bases are a match to TRBD1. The sequence was obtained from an adult with an advanced solid tumor such as melanoma, head and neck, liver or kidney cancer. CDR3 amino acids: CASSLTGSNQPQHF. In DNA form, the CDR3 reads TGCGCCAGCAGCCTGACAGGGAGCAATCAGCCCCAGCATTTT.